This T cell receptor (beta chain) came from a study of blood T cells in healthy people across ages. General study results and limits: Fewer expanded clones and more diversity marked long-lived versus aged donors.

With a J-beta primer mix and a sample-barcoded 5' primer, a second PCR ran roughly 6 to 11 cycles. MiXCR, applied by TCRdb to the 5' RACE reads, yields one record per CDR3 protein. The profile covers about 1.1 million distinct CDR3 sequences, with around two fifths appearing a single time and less than 15% taken by the ten largest. Each donor was a healthy Caucasian individual from Russia, aged roughly 6 to 95. Concerning this clonotype itself: Its antigen is still unknown.

The source material was blood. This receptor was obtained from a man between 18 and 35 years old in good health.

The CDR3 DNA reads TGTGCCAGCAGTTTCCGTTCCGGGACCCCGGGGAACACTGAAGCTTTCTTT. This gives the protein CASSFRSGTPGNTEAFF. The chain recombines TRBV7-9 with TRBJ1-1; possible D gene TRBD1, 5 bases. This CDR3 has 17 amino acids. Germline CDR1 is SEHNR and CDR2 is FQNEAQ (reference sequence). Trimming took 6 bases from V and 1 from J, leaving 21 bases between them.